This TCR beta chain was sequenced in a study of T cell changes during pregnancy in multiple sclerosis (dated 2019 in TCRdb). Notes on the research overall: Changes in the T cell repertoire over the course of pregnancy were examined in this study in women with multiple sclerosis.

This clone occurred once. No antigen is known for it. Per-base quality was not reported, and no clone a single base away is much larger than it. The CDR1 and CDR2 encoded by the germline V gene are SNHLY and FYNNEI. There are 11 amino acids in the CDR3, from cysteine to phenylalanine inclusive. Kept here is only the CDR3 DNA, which spans 33 bases and is read in frame from base 1. V is cut by 2 bases and J by 10 bases, and the space between the germline ends is 6 bases. The library was made by the immunoSEQ multiplex PCR assay. TCRdb holds this immuneACCESS table with in-frame rearrangements only. Some clones are missing; in checked studies, unresolved V genes explain under half, and the rest has no known cause. The sample table records some 110,000 clones; around 93% of these occur just once. Together, the top ten hold roughly 1.5% of the sample.

The TCR comes from a female donor with multiple sclerosis, enrolled in a pregnancy study. This chain joins TRBV2 to TRBJ2-1; the D gene remains uncertain. The sample was peripheral blood, taken after pregnancy. In nucleotide form, the sequence is TGTGCCAGCAGTGAACGGTGGGAGCAGTTCTTC. It encodes CASSERWEQFF. The full variable domain, with segments outside the CDR3 supplied by the reference TRBV2 and TRBJ2-1 proteins, appears as EPEVTQTPSHQVTQMGQEVILRCVPISNHLYFYWYRQILGQKVEFLVSFYNNEISEKSEIFDDQFSVERPDGSNFTLKIRSTKLEDSAMYFCASSERWEQFFGPGTRLTVL.